Listed here are 22 T cell receptor beta chains from one sample, sequenced in a study of spatial heterogeneity in lung cancer. TCRdb recomputed calls from the 5' RACE reads with MiXCR, one row per CDR3 protein. The sample includes about 11,000 distinct CDR3 sequences, 10% of them seen just once. Sample time point: blood at routine non-recurrence follow-up after resection. Source: PBMCs, taken at follow-up. These receptor sequences come from a female donor with early-stage non-small cell lung cancer.

This clonotype was seen repeatedly, ten times or more. This chain joins TRBV7-9 and TRBJ1-2; no reliable D call. CDR1 and CDR2 from the germline V gene are SEHNR and FQNEAQ (reference sequence). The CDR3 is made up of 14 amino acids. V dropped 5 bases and J dropped 1 base, with 11 bases sitting between them. CDR3 sequence reads: CASSEGRRNYGYTF. DNA of the CDR3: TGTGCCAGCAGCGAAGGACGGCGTAACTATGGCTACACCTTC.

This clonotype has a handful of counts. This chain connects TRBV6-5 to TRBJ1-1; 7 positions agree with TRBD1. The length of the CDR3 is 14 residues. Germline V gene data show CDR1 as MNHEY and CDR2 as SVGAGI. Trimming took 6 bases from V and 1 from J; bases not matched to a gene: 5. CDR3 sequence reads: CASRYRGTNTEAFF. The DNA for the CDR3 is TGTGCCAGCAGATACAGGGGAACGAACACTGAAGCTTTCTTT.

This clonotype was found many times. V and J are TRBV12-3 or TRBV12-4 and TRBJ2-2; D may be TRBD2 (7 bases). The CDR3 is made up of 15 amino acids. V gave up 4 bases and J gave up 5 bases, with 14 bases separating them. The CDR3 coding sequence is TGTGCCAGCAGTTACCTGGGAGGGGGTACCGGGGAGCTGTTTTTT. It specifies CASSYLGGGTGELFF.

This clonotype has at least ten counts. The chain employs TRBV6-2 or TRBV6-3 and TRBJ2-7; TRBD2 is a possible D gene (7 bases). Germline CDR1 reads MNHEY; CDR2 reads SVGEGT. The ends were cut back, 2 bases at V and 3 bases at J, with 14 bases in the middle. The CDR3 has 15 amino acids. In DNA, the CDR3 is TGTGCCAGCAGTTACAGGGGGGGTTCCGACTACGAGCAGTACTTC. It is translated as CASSYRGGSDYEQYF.

The V call is TRBV28, the J call TRBJ2-3; TRBD2 is a possible D gene (5 bases). The length of the CDR3 is 17 residues. Trimming removed 9 bases from V and 3 bases from J, with 25 bases in between. CDR1 is MDHEN and CDR2 is SYDVKM in the germline V gene. The CDR3 sequence is CASEAGVGSRSTDTQYF. In DNA form, the CDR3 reads TGTGCCAGTGAGGCGGGCGTCGGAAGCAGATCTACAGATACGCAGTATTTT.

This clonotype has ten or more counts. J is TRBJ1-5 and V is TRBV27; 10 positions match TRBD1. From germline, CDR1 is MNHEY and CDR2 SMNVEV (reference sequence). The length of the CDR3 is 16 residues. With V trimmed by 6 bases and J by 3 bases, 8 bases remained unmatched. Here the CDR3 DNA reads TGTGCCAGCAGCCGCCCGGGACAGGGGTCCAATCAGCCCCAGCATTTT. It is translated as CASSRPGQGSNQPQHF.

This clonotype was detected many times. The chain carries TRBV5-1 and TRBJ2-1; 7 nucleotides line up with TRBD2. Germline CDR1 reads SGHRS; CDR2 reads YFSETQ. The CDR3 is 11 amino acids. The trim removed 6 bases at V and 7 bases at J, leaving 1 base unmatched. For the CDR3, the DNA is TGCGCCAGCAACGGGGGGAATGAGCAGTTCTTC. It codes for CASNGGNEQFF.

There are many counts of this clonotype. The rearrangement uses TRBV11-2 and TRBJ2-3; 11 nucleotides line up with TRBD2. The junction had 5 bases not matched to a gene; V was cut back by 0 bases and J by 3 bases. The germline gives CDR1 SGHAT, CDR2 FQNNGV. The CDR3 is 17 residues long. The CDR3 sequence is CASSLDTSGGGTDTQYF. The CDR3 nucleotides read TGTGCCAGCAGCTTAGATACTAGCGGGGGAGGGACAGATACGCAGTATTTT.

This sequence joins TRBV2 and TRBJ2-7, with 9 bases fitting TRBD2. The CDR3 loop spans 16 amino acids. The J segment lost 2 bases and the V segment lost 1 base, leaving 6 bases of the junction unmatched. Germline lookup yields CDR1 SNHLY and CDR2 FYNNEI. The CDR3: CASSEELAGGPYEQYF. The DNA of the CDR3 is TGTGCCAGCAGTGAAGAATTGGCGGGAGGGCCCTACGAGCAGTACTTC. The full variable domain, rest sourced from reference TRBV2 and TRBJ2-7, is EPEVTQTPSHQVTQMGQEVILRCVPISNHLYFYWYRQILGQKVEFLVSFYNNEISEKSEIFDDQFSVERPDGSNFTLKIRSTKLEDSAMYFCASSEELAGGPYEQYFGPGTRLTVT.

The rearrangement joins TRBV29-1 to TRBJ1-1, with D unclear. This CDR3 region has 16 residues. Germline loops: CDR1 SQVTM, CDR2 ANQGSEA. The V gene lost 5 bases and the J gene lost 6 bases, with 25 bases spanning the gap. The CDR3 DNA is TGCAGCGTTTTTGGGCACGGCGGGGATGTGGTGTCTGAAGCTTTCTTT. Its protein is CSVFGHGGDVVSEAFF.

Many counts were recorded for this clonotype. J is TRBJ2-7 and V is TRBV20-1; 10 nucleotides line up with TRBD1. Germline-derived CDR1 and CDR2 are DFQATT and SNEGSKA (reference sequence). The ends lost 6 bases at V and 3 bases at J; junction bases unmatched: 8. The CDR3 runs to 14 residues. Here the CDR3 DNA reads TGCAGTGCGGGGGACAGGGGTTCGGGCTACGAGCAGTACGTC. It codes for CSAGDRGSGYEQYV.

This clonotype appeared many times. The CDR3 DNA reads TGTGCCAGCAGTCCGATCCTAGCTGGGGGGGCCGTTTCGTTCTTC. Residues: CASSPILAGGAVSFF. The V gene is TRBV28, the J gene TRBJ2-1; D possibly corresponds to TRBD2 (7 bases). V gave up 5 bases and J gave up 15 bases, with 26 bases separating them. The CDR3 extends over 15 amino acids. In germline, CDR1 is MDHEN, CDR2 SYDVKM.

This clonotype was observed at least ten times. V and J are TRBV24-1 and TRBJ1-1, with D maybe TRBD1 (5 bases). CDR3 length: 12 amino acids. Germline V gives CDR1 KGHDR, CDR2 SFDVKD. Between the trimmed V and J ends, which lost 3 bases and 5 bases, there was a span of 6 bases. The CDR3 loop is CATSDRGTEAFF. The CDR3 region has the DNA TGTGCCACCAGTGATAGGGGAACTGAAGCTTTCTTT.

This clonotype was recorded at least ten times. This rearrangement joins TRBV29-1 to TRBJ1-1; D not certain. Deletions cut 4 bases from V and 1 base from J, with 10 bases between. The CDR3 contains 13 residues. CDR1 and CDR2 (germline): SQVTM, ANQGSEA. The CDR3 here is CSVVWRKNTEAFF. The CDR3 DNA reads as TGCAGCGTTGTCTGGAGGAAGAACACTGAAGCTTTCTTT.

As for this clonotype: Possible read error: a much larger clone is one base away. The rearrangement uses TRBV24-1 and TRBJ2-1; 7 nucleotides line up with TRBD2. Looked up from germline, CDR1 is KGHDR and CDR2 is SFDVKD. Trimming at V came to 5 bases and at J to 6 bases, leaving 9 bases not matched to a gene. This CDR3 region has 15 residues. Written as DNA, the CDR3 is TGTGCCACCAGTGGGCACATAGGGAGGGCCAATGAGCAGTTCTTC. This gives the protein CATSGHIGRANEQFF.

The rearrangement joins TRBV25-1 to TRBJ1-2; D is unresolved. V gave up 6 bases and J gave up 7 bases, with 15 bases separating them. Germline CDR1 MGHDK, CDR2 SYGVNS. The CDR3 totals 13 residues. Here the CDR3 DNA reads TGTGCCAGCAGCCAAGACTTCTCAAGTGGCTACACCTTC. Its protein product is CASSQDFSSGYTF.

CDR3 DNA sequence: TGCAGTGCTATTAGGGGAGATGAAAAACTGTTTTTT. The encoded protein is CSAIRGDEKLFF. V and J are TRBV20-1 and TRBJ1-4; the D gene is possibly TRBD1 (5 bases). This CDR3 comprises 12 residues. Trimming left V 4 bases short and J 6 bases short, with 9 bases between. Per the germline V gene, CDR1 is DFQATT and CDR2 is SNEGSKA (reference sequence).

This clonotype was counted at least ten times. The V call is TRBV6-2 or TRBV6-3, the J call TRBJ2-2, with D unresolved. This CDR3 region has 15 residues. Germline values: CDR1 MNHEY, CDR2 SVGEGT. Between the trimmed V and J ends, which lost 5 bases and 0 bases, there was a span of 10 bases. For the CDR3, the DNA is TGTGCCAGCAGTCCCCCTCCCGCGAACACCGGGGAGCTGTTTTTT. This gives the protein CASSPPPANTGELFF.

The table lists this clonotype with a few counts. The rearrangement uses TRBV12-3 or TRBV12-4 and TRBJ2-7; the D gene is possibly TRBD2 (7 bases). This CDR3 is 13 amino acids long. Trimming left V 5 bases short and J 5 bases short, with 13 bases between. The CDR3 reads CASSRPGGHEQYF. Here the CDR3 DNA reads TGTGCCAGCAGTCGTCCCGGGGGGCACGAGCAGTACTTC.

This clonotype was counted many times. The V gene is TRBV7-8, the J gene TRBJ2-2; D gene ambiguous. The ends were cut back, 1 base at V and 6 bases at J, with 12 bases in the middle. Per germline, CDR1 SGHVS and CDR2 FQNEAQ. The CDR3 covers 15 residues. CDR3 in DNA: TGTGCCAGCAGCTTAGGGCCTTGGGTTGCCGGGGAGCTGTTTTTT. Protein product: CASSLGPWVAGELFF.

This clonotype was detected many times. The genes are TRBV5-1 and TRBJ1-1; 8 bases are a match to TRBD1. V shed 4 bases and J 5 bases; nucleotides not matched to a gene: 7. The germline gives CDR1 SGHRS, CDR2 YFSETQ. The CDR3 consists of 14 residues. CDR3 nucleotide sequence: TGCGCCAGCAGCCAGGCAGGGGGCAGGACTGAAGCTTTCTTT. This encodes CASSQAGGRTEAFF.

This clonotype was detected ten times or more. The chain uses TRBV5-6 and TRBJ2-7; D is unresolved. The CDR3 sequence is 14 residues long. Germline CDR1 SGHDT, CDR2 YYEEEE. Trimming removed 4 bases from V and 2 bases from J, with 13 bases in between. The CDR3 reads CASSPGPAAYEQYF. The DNA of the CDR3 is TGTGCCAGCAGCCCCGGCCCCGCAGCCTACGAGCAGTACTTC.